This TCR beta chain was retrieved from a study of blood T cell repertoires in COVID-19. Study in general: Researchers got acute and convalescent COVID-19 samples from the United States, Italy and Spain.

Clones were sequenced by immunoSEQ multiplex PCR, and TCRdb holds only the in-frame ones, with some missing. The sample has some 83,000 clones, roughly 78% seen once. The CDR3 contains 15 residues. The V gene's germline CDR1 is SQVTM and CDR2 ANQGSEA. Germline trimming cut 3 bases from V and 2 bases from J; bases unmatched to any gene: 9. The sequencing sample was made of peripheral blood. The TCR sequence derives from a human donor in a cohort sampled during active COVID-19. J is TRBJ2-7 and V is TRBV29-1; 8 bases line up with TRBD1. In DNA form, the CDR3 reads TGCAGCGTTGATACCGGGACAGGAGCTACCTACGAGCAGTACTTC. This gives the protein CSVDTGTGATYEQYF.